This is a list of T cell receptor beta chains from one sample in a study of T-cell reconstitution after alpha-beta-depleted transplantation in children. TCRdb used MiXCR to reprocess the PCR reads, holding one entry per CDR3 protein. The table has 150,000 to 200,000 distinct CDR3 sequences, roughly 6.5% seen once; the top ten hold 4.5% to 5.5%. The sample consisted of PBMCs, taken before TCRalphabeta/CD19-depleted stem cell transplant. The receptor source for this set is a girl in the first two years of life with combined immunodeficiency, due to receive a stem cell transplant. The CDR3 runs from the conserved cysteine through the conserved F or W. A D gene is named only where the DNA matches it firmly. Size tells how often a clone was seen (once, few, many) or the class of an expanded clone, and some rows leave it out.

d_call	v_call	j_call	clone_size	cdr3_aa	cdr3_nt
.	TRBV5-1	TRBJ2-1	many	CASSLEGWQFF	TGCGCCAGCAGCTTGGAGGGTTGGCAGTTCTTC
TRBD2	TRBV11-3	TRBJ2-1	many	CASSFLAGGQNEQFF	TGTGCCAGCAGCTTCCTAGCGGGGGGGCAAAATGAGCAGTTCTTC
.	TRBV6-1	TRBJ2-3	many	CASSEWADDWPDTQYF	TGTGCCAGCAGTGAATGGGCTGATGACTGGCCAGATACGCAGTATTTT
.	TRBV7-3	TRBJ1-2	many	CASGYAHGGYTF	TGTGCCAGCGGTTACGCACATGGTGGCTACACCTTC
.	TRBV29-1	TRBJ2-5	many	CSVEGGKQETQYF	TGCAGCGTTGAAGGTGGGAAGCAAGAGACCCAGTACTTC
.	TRBV6-1	TRBJ1-6	many	CASSNRLSSYNSPLHF	TGTGCCAGCAGCAACAGGCTGAGCTCCTATAATTCACCCCTCCACTTT
TRBD2	TRBV3-1	TRBJ2-3	many	CASSQDRGLAQTDTQYF	TGTGCCAGCAGCCAAGATAGGGGACTAGCACAGACAGATACGCAGTATTTT
.	TRBV7-9	TRBJ2-5	.	CASSLLGGESQYF	TGTGCCAGCAGCTTACTCGGCGGGGAGTCCCAGTACTTC
.	TRBV27	TRBJ1-2	many	CASWGESDGYTF	TGTGCCAGCTGGGGAGAATCGGATGGCTACACCTTC
TRBD1	TRBV28	TRBJ1-4	many	CASSFRTGVGEKLFF	TGTGCCAGCAGTTTTAGGACAGGGGTCGGTGAAAAACTGTTTTTT
TRBD1	TRBV12-3/TRBV12-4	TRBJ2-5	many	CASSFQLTGDTEETQYF	TGTGCCAGCAGTTTTCAGCTCACAGGGGATACCGAAGAGACCCAGTACTTC
.	TRBV4-3	TRBJ2-1	many	CASSQVGSGYGEQFF	TGCGCCAGCAGCCAAGTAGGGTCCGGCTACGGTGAGCAGTTCTTC
.	TRBV6-1	TRBJ2-5	many	CASSQGGGETQYF	TGTGCCAGCAGCCAGGGGGGAGGAGAGACCCAGTACTTC
TRBD1	TRBV20-1	TRBJ1-3	many	CSARDRRVTSGNTIYF	TGCAGTGCTAGGGACAGGAGGGTAACGTCTGGAAACACCATATATTTT
.	TRBV28	TRBJ1-1	many	CASSLRGEANTEAFF	TGTGCCAGCAGTTTACGAGGGGAAGCGAACACTGAAGCTTTCTTT
.	TRBV2	TRBJ2-5	many	CASRKAGTQYF	TGTGCCAGCAGGAAAGCGGGGACCCAGTACTTC
TRBD1	TRBV3-1	TRBJ2-1	many	CASSRDRGFYNEQFF	TGTGCCAGCAGCAGGGACAGGGGGTTTTACAATGAGCAGTTCTTC
.	TRBV12-3/TRBV12-4	TRBJ1-2	.	CASSFGYGYTF	TGTGCCAGCAGTTTCGGCTATGGCTACACCTTC
.	TRBV20-1	TRBJ2-7	many	CSAENPGLRTPYEQYF	TGCAGTGCTGAGAATCCGGGGCTAAGAACACCCTACGAGCAGTACTTC
TRBD2	TRBV20-1	TRBJ2-7	.	CSARGPPLAGGWSYEQYF	TGCAGTGCTAGAGGCCCCCCCCTAGCGGGAGGCTGGAGCTACGAGCAGTACTTC
.	TRBV20-1	TRBJ2-1	many	CSASWWSAYNEQFF	TGCAGTGCTAGTTGGTGGTCCGCCTACAATGAGCAGTTCTTC
TRBD1	TRBV27	TRBJ2-3	many	CASHGPRTGRTDTQYF	TGTGCCAGCCACGGCCCTCGGACAGGGAGGACAGATACGCAGTATTTT
.	TRBV6-4	TRBJ2-4	many	CASSDSTPPKYF	TGTGCCAGCAGTGACTCGACCCCCCCGAAGTACTTC
TRBD1	TRBV7-9	TRBJ2-7	.	CASSPATTGTAPYEQYF	TGTGCCAGCAGCCCAGCGACTACCGGGACAGCTCCCTACGAGCAGTACTTC
TRBD1	TRBV6-5	TRBJ1-5	many	CASSHRGRDQPQHF	TGTGCCAGCAGTCATAGGGGGCGCGACCAGCCCCAGCATTTT
TRBD2	TRBV29-1	TRBJ2-1	many	CSVEDGGETSVYNEQFF	TGCAGCGTTGAAGATGGTGGCGAGACTAGCGTCTACAATGAGCAGTTCTTC
TRBD1	TRBV29-1	TRBJ2-7	many	CSVEEQGAYEQYF	TGCAGCGTTGAGGAGCAGGGGGCCTACGAGCAGTACTTC
TRBD2	TRBV20-1	TRBJ2-1	many	CSAVKREGLNEQFF	TGCAGTGCTGTAAAGCGGGAGGGCCTCAATGAGCAGTTCTTC
TRBD2	TRBV28	TRBJ2-3	many	CASSPGLAGGLHGADTQYF	TGTGCCAGCAGTCCTGGACTAGCGGGAGGGCTGCACGGGGCAGATACGCAGTATTTT
.	TRBV29-1	TRBJ2-7	many	CSVLEGDYYEQYF	TGCAGCGTCTTGGAGGGGGACTACTACGAGCAGTACTTC
.	TRBV5-1	TRBJ2-3	.	CASSLETAVKSTDTQYF	TGCGCCAGCAGCTTGGAAACGGCAGTCAAAAGCACAGATACGCAGTATTTT
.	TRBV12-3/TRBV12-4	TRBJ1-2	.	CASSLGDFNYGYTF	TGTGCCAGCAGTTTAGGGGACTTTAACTATGGCTACACCTTC
.	TRBV28	TRBJ1-5	few	CASSPKLTNQPQHF	TGTGCCAGCAGTCCCAAACTGACTAATCAGCCCCAGCATTTT
TRBD1	TRBV7-6	TRBJ2-5	many	CASSYRTGRETQYF	TGTGCCAGCAGCTACCGGACAGGGAGAGAGACCCAGTACTTC
.	TRBV19	TRBJ2-2	many	CASSTPTDTGELFF	TGTGCCAGTAGTACACCGACAGACACCGGGGAGCTGTTTTTT
.	TRBV2	TRBJ1-1	many	CASKAGTEAFF	TGTGCCAGCAAAGCTGGCACTGAAGCTTTCTTT
TRBD1	TRBV20-1	TRBJ2-5	few	CCARDLDRALGQETQYF	TGCTGTGCTAGAGATCTAGACAGGGCTCTAGGCCAAGAGACCCAGTACTTC
TRBD2	TRBV29-1	TRBJ2-7	many	CSVDTSGTSYEQYF	TGCAGCGTAGATACTAGCGGGACCTCCTACGAGCAGTACTTC
TRBD1	TRBV29-1	TRBJ2-7	many	CSVIWTGIEGYEQYF	TGCAGCGTTATCTGGACAGGGATTGAGGGCTACGAGCAGTACTTC
.	TRBV3-1	TRBJ2-7	many	CASSQDNPIYEQYF	TGTGCCAGCAGCCAAGACAACCCAATATACGAGCAGTACTTC
.	TRBV5-1	TRBJ1-1	many	CASSPTAGNTEAFF	TGCGCCAGCAGCCCTACGGCAGGCAACACTGAAGCTTTCTTT
.	TRBV7-6	TRBJ2-3	many	CASSHGGGSTDTQYF	TGTGCCAGCAGCCACGGAGGGGGGAGCACAGATACGCAGTATTTT
.	TRBV20-1	TRBJ1-4	.	CSARTGVTNEKLFF	TGCAGTGCTAGAACGGGAGTTACTAATGAAAAACTGTTTTTT
TRBD2	TRBV7-6	TRBJ2-1	.	CASSPIAGEIYNEQFF	TGTGCCAGCAGCCCTATAGCGGGGGAGATATACAATGAGCAGTTCTTC
.	TRBV9	TRBJ2-3	many	CASSPGDRRYTDTQYF	TGTGCCAGCAGCCCTGGGGACCGGCGCTACACAGATACGCAGTATTTT
TRBD2	TRBV6-5	TRBJ2-3	many	CASSYSTSGPTDTQYF	TGTGCCAGCAGTTACTCGACTAGCGGGCCCACAGATACGCAGTATTTT
.	TRBV20-1	TRBJ2-1	many	CSAREGGGLNYNEQFF	TGCAGTGCTAGAGAGGGCGGCGGGCTCAACTACAATGAGCAGTTCTTC
.	TRBV10-3	TRBJ1-2	many	CAISAEMLGYGYTF	TGTGCCATCAGTGCAGAGATGCTGGGCTATGGCTACACCTTC
TRBD2	TRBV5-1	TRBJ2-3	many	CASSLEGLADTDTQYF	TGCGCCAGCAGCTTGGAAGGACTAGCGGACACAGATACGCAGTATTTT
TRBD1	TRBV12-3/TRBV12-4	TRBJ1-5	few	CASRWTGGHRDQPQHF	TGTGCCAGCAGGTGGACAGGGGGACATCGAGATCAGCCCCAGCATTTT
TRBD2	TRBV7-3	TRBJ2-1	many	CASSLAGGPLDEQFF	TGTGCCAGCAGCCTAGCGGGAGGGCCACTGGATGAGCAGTTCTTC
.	TRBV5-6	TRBJ2-1	many	CASSLGPPDNEQFF	TGTGCCAGCAGCTTGGGACCACCAGACAATGAGCAGTTCTTC
TRBD1	TRBV5-1	TRBJ2-2	many	CASSYTGDTGELFF	TGCGCCAGCAGCTACACAGGGGACACCGGGGAGCTGTTTTTT
TRBD1	TRBV4-3	TRBJ1-4	few	CASSQVHGQGNEKLFF	TGCGCCAGCAGCCAAGTCCATGGACAGGGGAATGAAAAACTGTTTTTT
.	TRBV7-9	TRBJ2-7	many	CASSFGPSVEQYF	TGTGCCAGCAGCTTCGGACCGTCGGTCGAGCAGTACTTC